The entry that follows covers one TCR beta chain sequence. The target antigen is unknown. This sample was taken from a study of cytomegalovirus exposure and HLA in healthy donors. Study-level information: Of all 400 or so donors who were genotyped, around 79% belonged to the Caucasian-associated ancestry cluster. Study observations and caveats: An Asian-associated ancestry cluster reportedly showed fewer N-insertions than the roughly 700-donor mean in a later analysis. In a later analysis, CMV-associated beta chains were mostly HLA-associated, it appeared.

Vbeta (60) and Jbeta (13) primers were used in the PCR. TCRdb's copy holds only in-frame clones and misses some; the assay was immunoSEQ multiplex PCR. Of about 84,000 clones listed, 63% are singletons. Nominally healthy donors were sampled, though unrecorded immune exposures were likely. Trimming took 1 base from V and 5 from J, leaving 12 bases between them. Germline lookup yields CDR1 LNHNV and CDR2 YYDKDF (reference sequence). The CDR3 is 15 amino acids. Sequencing was performed on PBMCs. The source of this sequence is a woman in her forties in good health and CMV-seropositive. J is TRBJ1-5 and V is TRBV15, with D perhaps TRBD1 (6 bases). The CDR3 DNA sequence: TGTGCCACCAGCAGAGCTGGGGGCGCATATCAGCCCCAGCATTTT. Amino acids: CATSRAGGAYQPQHF.